This TCR beta chain emerged from a study of control samples from healthy donors and cancer patients. Trimming removed 6 bases from V and 0 bases from J, with 36 bases in between. From germline, CDR1 is MNHEY and CDR2 SVGEGT. CDR3 length equals 23 residues. The assay was immunoSEQ multiplex PCR, and TCRdb's table has in-frame clones only and misses some. The repertoire holds about 110,000 clones, with almost 85% as singletons. Sequenced material: blood. The V gene is TRBV6-2 or TRBV6-3, the J gene TRBJ1-5; D may be TRBD1 (6 bases). The sequence came from a man between 18 and 35 years old in good health. The chain's CDR3 is CASSLPEGGGTTVDTYSNQPQHF. The CDR3 nucleotides are TGTGCCAGCAGCCTCCCTGAGGGGGGAGGGACCACAGTTGACACCTATAGCAATCAGCCCCAGCATTTT.